The present T cell receptor beta chain was sequenced within a study of T cell changes during pregnancy in multiple sclerosis. This CDR3 region has 14 residues. Trimming took off 2 bases at V and 2 bases at J, with 10 bases between the two ends. CDR1 SGHRS and CDR2 YFSETQ come from the germline V gene. The data were produced by immunoSEQ multiplex PCR, yet TCRdb's version contains in-frame clones alone and is incomplete. Counted here are roughly 80,000 clones, 85% to 95% occurring once; the ten biggest clones make up roughly 1%. The TCR comes from a female donor with multiple sclerosis, enrolled in a pregnancy study. V is TRBV5-1 and J is TRBJ2-5; D perhaps matches TRBD2 (6 bases). The sequencing used peripheral blood, collected in the first trimester of pregnancy. The chain's CDR3 is CASSFGAGQETQYF. In nucleotides, the CDR3 is TGCGCCAGCAGCTTCGGGGCGGGACAAGAGACCCAGTACTTC.